This entry features one TCR beta chain sequence. The data stem from a study of preoperative IRX-2 immunotherapy in early breast cancer. The treatment denotes: preoperative locoregional IRX-2 cytokine immunotherapy. Assay: immunoSEQ multiplex PCR; the TCRdb copy retains only in-frame clones and omits some. The profile covers around 30,000 clones, with 65% to 85% appearing a single time and 2% to 2.5% taken by the ten largest. V lost 0 bases, J lost 8 bases, and 14 bases lay in between. CDR3 length: 14 residues. CDR1 is SGHNT and CDR2 is YENEEA in the germline V gene. Material: lymph node tissue, obtained before IRX-2 immunotherapy. This clonotype was obtained from a human donor with breast cancer. The chain links TRBV11-3 to TRBJ2-7; D is ambiguous. The CDR3 sequence: CASSLEILGYKQYF. Here the CDR3 DNA reads TGTGCCAGCAGCTTAGAGATTCTAGGGTACAAGCAGTACTTC.